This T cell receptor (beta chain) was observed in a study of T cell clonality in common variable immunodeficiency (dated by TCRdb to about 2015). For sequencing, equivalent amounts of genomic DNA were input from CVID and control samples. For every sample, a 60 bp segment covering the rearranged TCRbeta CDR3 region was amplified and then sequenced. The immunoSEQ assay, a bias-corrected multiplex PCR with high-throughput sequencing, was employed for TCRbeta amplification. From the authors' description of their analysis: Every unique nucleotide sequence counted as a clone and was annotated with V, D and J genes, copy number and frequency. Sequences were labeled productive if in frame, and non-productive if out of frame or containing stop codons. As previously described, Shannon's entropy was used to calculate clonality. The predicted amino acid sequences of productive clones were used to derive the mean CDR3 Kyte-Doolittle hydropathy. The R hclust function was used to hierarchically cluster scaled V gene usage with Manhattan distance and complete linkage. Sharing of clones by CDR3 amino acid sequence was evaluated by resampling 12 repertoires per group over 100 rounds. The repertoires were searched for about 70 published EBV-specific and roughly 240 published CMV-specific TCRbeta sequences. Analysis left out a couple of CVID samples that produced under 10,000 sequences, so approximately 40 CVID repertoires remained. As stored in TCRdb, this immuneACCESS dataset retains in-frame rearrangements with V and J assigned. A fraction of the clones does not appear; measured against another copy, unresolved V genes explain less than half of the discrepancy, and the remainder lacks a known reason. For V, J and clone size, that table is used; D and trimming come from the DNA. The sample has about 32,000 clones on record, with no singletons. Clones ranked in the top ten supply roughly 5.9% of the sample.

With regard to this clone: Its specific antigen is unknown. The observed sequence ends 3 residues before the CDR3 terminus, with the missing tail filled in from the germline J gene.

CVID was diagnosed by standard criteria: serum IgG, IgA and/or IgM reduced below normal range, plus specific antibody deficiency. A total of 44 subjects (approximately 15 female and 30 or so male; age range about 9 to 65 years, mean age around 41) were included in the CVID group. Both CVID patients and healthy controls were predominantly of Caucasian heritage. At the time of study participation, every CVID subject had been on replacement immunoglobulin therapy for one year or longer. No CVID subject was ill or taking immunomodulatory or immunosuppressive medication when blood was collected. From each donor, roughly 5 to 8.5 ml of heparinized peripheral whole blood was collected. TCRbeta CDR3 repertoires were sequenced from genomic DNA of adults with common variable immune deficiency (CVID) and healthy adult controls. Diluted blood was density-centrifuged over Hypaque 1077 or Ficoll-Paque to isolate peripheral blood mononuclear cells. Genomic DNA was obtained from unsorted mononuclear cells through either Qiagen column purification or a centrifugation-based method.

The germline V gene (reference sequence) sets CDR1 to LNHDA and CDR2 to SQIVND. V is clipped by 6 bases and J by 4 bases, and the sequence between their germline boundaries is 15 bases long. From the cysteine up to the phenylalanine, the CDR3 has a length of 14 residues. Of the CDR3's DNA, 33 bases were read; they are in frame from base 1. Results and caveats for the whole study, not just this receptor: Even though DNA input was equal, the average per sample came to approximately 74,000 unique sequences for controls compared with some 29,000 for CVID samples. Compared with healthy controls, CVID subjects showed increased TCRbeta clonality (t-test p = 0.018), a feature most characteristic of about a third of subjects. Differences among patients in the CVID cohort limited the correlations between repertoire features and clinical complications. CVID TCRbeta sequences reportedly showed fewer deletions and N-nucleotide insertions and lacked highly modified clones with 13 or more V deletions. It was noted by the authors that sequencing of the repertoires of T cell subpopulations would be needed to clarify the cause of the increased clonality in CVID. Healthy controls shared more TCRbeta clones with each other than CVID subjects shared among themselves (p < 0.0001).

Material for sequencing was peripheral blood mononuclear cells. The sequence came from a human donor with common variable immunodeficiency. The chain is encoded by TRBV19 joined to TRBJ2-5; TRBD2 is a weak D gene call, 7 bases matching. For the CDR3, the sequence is CASRERGGPETQYF. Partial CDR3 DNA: TGTGCCAGTAGGGAAAGGGGGGGACCAGAGACC.